Sequencing of this T cell receptor (beta chain) was carried out in a study of cytomegalovirus exposure and HLA in healthy donors. Study-level points and caveats: Later analysis showed TCR association rates varying by HLA locus, highest for DRB1 and lowest for HLA-C.

About this clone: What it binds is not known.

In the PCR, 60 Vbeta and 13 Jbeta primers were used. Only in-frame clones appear in the TCRdb table, and some are missing; sequencing was by immunoSEQ multiplex PCR. Counted here are about 130,000 clones, 80% occurring once; the ten biggest clones make up over 2.5%. The source of this sequence is a male donor in good health and CMV-seronegative. The sample comprised PBMCs.

The CDR3 DNA sequence: TGTGCCAGCAGCGTGGACAGGACCCTTAACTATGGCTACACCTTC. Translation: CASSVDRTLNYGYTF. V usage is TRBV5-4 and J usage is TRBJ1-2, with 7 bases fitting TRBD1. Trimming took 4 bases from V and 1 from J; bases not matched to a gene: 7. The germline V gene has CDR1 SGHNT and CDR2 YYREEE (reference sequence). This CDR3 comprises 15 residues.